This TCR beta chain originates from a study of T-cell memory formation after mild COVID-19. The wider study: TCR clusters showed largely donor specificity.

TCRdb re-analysed the 5' RACE reads in MiXCR, keeping a single row per CDR3 protein. The sample shows approximately 260,000 distinct CDR3 sequences, roughly 15% of them seen only once. This CDR3 spans 16 amino acids. CDR1 is SEHNR, CDR2 FQNEAQ, per germline (reference sequence). J was trimmed by 4 bases and V by 3 bases; bases with no gene match: 6. The V gene is TRBV7-9, the J gene TRBJ2-2; 9 nucleotides match TRBD1. The sequenced sample consisted of PBMCs or a T cell subset sorted from them (not recorded which). The sequence was obtained from a young man who had mild COVID-19 (a few samples of this study predate the infection). Cell type and time point are not known. CDR3 DNA: TGTGCCAGCAGCTTCGACAGGGGGTCTGGCACCGGGGAGCTGTTTTTT. Its protein product is CASSFDRGSGTGELFF.